These 3 T cell receptor beta chains came from one sample sequenced in a study of cytomegalovirus exposure and HLA in healthy donors. A multiplex PCR was run with 60 Vbeta primers and 13 Jbeta primers. Assay used: immunoSEQ multiplex PCR; TCRdb lists only in-frame clones, some missing. The table has 180,000 or so clones, roughly 74% seen once. Sample: PBMCs. The receptors originated from a female donor in good health and CMV-seronegative.

This chain uses TRBV9 with TRBJ2-1; no definite D call. V lost 2 bases and J 4 bases, leaving 10 bases between the germline ends. Looked up from germline, CDR1 is SGDLS and CDR2 is YYNGEE. This CDR3 spans 14 amino acids. CDR3: CASSVSGSYNEQFF. The CDR3 region has the DNA TGTGCCAGCAGCGTTTCCGGGTCTTACAATGAGCAGTTCTTC.

This sequence joins TRBV6-7 and TRBJ2-4, with D possibly matching TRBD1 (6 bases). TRBV6-7 is noted as an ORF with a role that remains uncertain. This CDR3 comprises 16 residues. The V end lost 10 bases, the J end lost 3 bases, and 22 bases lay between the germline ends. CDR3 sequence reads: CATSRWGPFGKNIQYF. The CDR3 nucleotides read TGTGCCACCAGCCGATGGGGGCCCTTTGGCAAAAACATTCAGTACTTC.

The chain recombines TRBV19 with TRBJ2-7; 9 nucleotides agree with TRBD2. With V trimmed by 4 bases and J by 2 bases, 9 bases remained unmatched. Per germline, CDR1 LNHDA and CDR2 SQIVND (reference sequence). The length of the CDR3 is 16 residues. CDR3 amino acids: CASSTHGRGGTYEQYF. DNA of the CDR3: TGTGCCAGTAGTACCCACGGGCGGGGGGGGACCTACGAGCAGTACTTC.